Presented here are 25 T cell receptor beta chains from one specimen sequenced in a study of blood T cells in healthy people across ages. Through a sample-barcoded 5' primer and a J-beta primer mix, a second PCR was run for roughly 6 to 11 cycles. TCRdb re-called the 5' RACE reads with MiXCR, one entry per CDR3 protein. The sample yields some 640,000 distinct CDR3 sequences, approximately 30% seen once. Sequencing used blood. The receptors here all came from a woman older than 75 in good health.

This clonotype showed up just a few times. The rearrangement joins TRBV27 to TRBJ1-6; TRBD1 matches at 10 bases. Looked up from germline, CDR1 is MNHEY and CDR2 is SMNVEV (reference sequence). The ends lost 2 bases at V and 11 bases at J; junction bases unmatched: 12. The CDR3 extends over 17 amino acids. The chain's CDR3 is CASSLITGTGVLPPLHF. For the CDR3, the DNA is TGTGCCAGCAGTTTAATAACCGGGACAGGGGTCCTGCCACCCCTCCACTTT.

The chain links TRBV5-1 to TRBJ2-1; possible D gene TRBD1, 5 bases. The CDR3 totals 14 residues. V was clipped by 3 bases and J by 7 bases, with 14 bases between them. Germline V gives CDR1 SGHRS, CDR2 YFSETQ. CDR3 sequence (DNA): TGCGCCAGCAGCTCCCGGCAGGGTCGAAATGAGCAGTTCTTC. This encodes CASSSRQGRNEQFF. The full variable domain, with the rest looked up from reference TRBV5-1 and TRBJ2-1, is KAGVTQTPRYLIKTRGQQVTLSCSPISGHRSVSWYQQTPGQGLQFLFEYFSETQRNKGNFPGRFSGRQFSNSRSEMNVSTLELGDSALYLCASSSRQGRNEQFFGPGTRLTVL.

A note on this clonotype: A much larger clonotype is one base distant, so this may be a read error. The chain has TRBV14 and TRBJ1-2; perhaps TRBD1 as D (5 bases). The CDR3 runs to 14 residues. The germline V gene has CDR1 SGHDN and CDR2 FVKESK. CDR3 protein: CAGSQVGAMGGYTF. The CDR3 nucleotides are TGTGCCGGCAGCCAAGTTGGGGCGATGGGTGGCTACACCTTC.

This clonotype was found a few times. V gene TRBV6-1 combines with J gene TRBJ1-6; 7 nucleotides match TRBD1. This CDR3 has 14 amino acids. Germline values: CDR1 MNHNS, CDR2 SASEGT. The V gene end was trimmed by 11 bases and the J gene end by 7 bases; junction bases not matched to a gene: 11. DNA for the CDR3: TGTGCCGGAGCGGACCGGGACAGCAATTCACCCCTCCACTTT. It encodes CAGADRDSNSPLHF.

This clonotype has at least ten counts. This chain connects TRBV6-2 or TRBV6-3 to TRBJ2-1; D is perhaps TRBD2 (7 bases). The CDR3 extends over 17 amino acids. Trimming took off 5 bases at V and 8 bases at J, with 25 bases between the two ends. From germline, CDR1 is MNHEY and CDR2 SVGEGT. The CDR3 sequence is CASSRGATGGSLDEQFF. DNA for the CDR3: TGTGCCAGCAGTAGGGGGGCCACGGGGGGATCACTGGATGAGCAGTTCTTC.

The CDR3 sequence is CASSQHALAGTEQYF. For the CDR3, the DNA is TGTGCCAGCAGCCAACACGCCCTAGCGGGGACCGAGCAGTACTTC. The chain couples TRBV7-3 to TRBJ2-7, with 9 positions matching TRBD2. The V gene's germline CDR1 is SGHTA and CDR2 FQGTGA. The CDR3 is 15 amino acids. The ends lost 5 bases at V and 6 bases at J; junction bases unmatched: 11.

Details on this clonotype: A much larger clone lies a single base off, so this may be a read error. The chain couples TRBV20-1 to TRBJ2-1, with D possibly matching TRBD2 (6 bases). The J call may not be correct, given that the DNA end is closer to TRBJ2-7. CDR1 DFQATT and CDR2 SNEGSKA come from the germline V gene (reference sequence). The CDR3 extends over 15 amino acids. This CDR3 is CSTHGDGLSYNEQYF. The CDR3 region has the DNA TGCAGTACCCACGGTGACGGACTATCCTACAATGAGCAGTACTTC.

Of note for this clonotype: An end of the junction does not agree with germline; a read error may underlie this. This chain connects TRBV7-9 to TRBJ2-3; 10 positions agree with TRBD1. CDR1 is SEHNR and CDR2 is FQNEAQ in the germline V gene (reference sequence). The CDR3 has 14 amino acids. Written as DNA, the CDR3 is TGTTCCAGCAGTCGGGACAGGGGCCCAGATACGCAGTATTTT. Translating gives CSSSRDRGPDTQYF.

This clonotype was recorded at least ten times. The V call is TRBV28, the J call TRBJ2-7; D is unclear. The CDR3 sequence is 10 residues long. Germline V gene lookup returns CDR1 MDHEN and CDR2 SYDVKM. Deletions cut 1 base from V and 8 bases from J, with 3 bases between. As DNA, the CDR3 is TGTGCCAGCAGTTTATCCAAGCAGTACTTC. It is translated as CASSLSKQYF.

A few counts support this clonotype. The CDR3 loop reads CSARDGGYNSPLHF. CDR3 sequence (DNA): TGCAGTGCTAGAGATGGGGGGTATAATTCACCCCTCCACTTT. The rearrangement uses TRBV20-1 and TRBJ1-6; D is possibly TRBD1 (5 bases). The germline V gene encodes CDR1 DFQATT and CDR2 SNEGSKA (reference sequence). The CDR3 runs to 14 residues. Deletions cut 0 bases from V and 4 bases from J, with 7 bases between.

There are many counts of this clonotype. V gene TRBV15 combines with J gene TRBJ1-5; D gene ambiguous. V lost 5 bases and J 7 bases, leaving 21 bases between the germline ends. In germline, CDR1 is LNHNV, CDR2 YYDKDF (reference sequence). This CDR3 is 16 amino acids long. In DNA, the CDR3 is TGTGCCACCAGCGTTACAATTGCGGTTGGTGGACAGCCCCAGCATTTT. Translating it yields CATSVTIAVGGQPQHF.

The gene calls are TRBV12-3 or TRBV12-4 and TRBJ2-3; D might be TRBD2 (6 bases). This CDR3 comprises 16 residues. V gave up 3 bases and J gave up 0 bases, with 13 bases separating them. The CDR3 DNA follows: TGTGCCAGCAGTTTCGACACACGGGGGAGCACAGATACGCAGTATTTT. Its protein is CASSFDTRGSTDTQYF.

The chain has TRBV6-5 and TRBJ1-1; D is undetermined. CDR1 and CDR2 (germline): MNHEY, SVGAGI. The CDR3 runs 15 residues. Trimming shortened V by 0 bases and J by 1 base, and 9 bases separated the two germline ends. CDR3: CASSYSWGKNTEAFF. Here the CDR3 DNA reads TGTGCCAGCAGTTACTCGTGGGGTAAGAACACTGAAGCTTTCTTT.

This clonotype has only a few counts. The chain joins TRBV6-1 to TRBJ2-5; 10 nucleotides align to TRBD2. There are 16 residues in the CDR3. Germline CDR1 MNHNS, CDR2 SASEGT. With 2 bases clipped from V and 11 bases from J, the junction kept 14 bases outside the gene matches. CDR3 bases: TGTGCCAGCAGTGAACAAGCGGGGGGGTGGTACAATGAGCAGTACTTC. This gives the protein CASSEQAGGWYNEQYF.

Notes on this clonotype: Germline is not matched at one junction end, which may reflect a read error. The gene calls are TRBV20-1 and TRBJ1-6; no clear D. The CDR3 has 14 amino acids. Germline CDR1 reads DFQATT; CDR2 reads SNEGSKA (reference sequence). CDR3 region: CSTRAGTANSPLHF. The CDR3 DNA follows: TGCAGTACTAGAGCAGGTACAGCCAATTCACCCCTCCACTTT.

This clonotype was detected many times. This chain connects TRBV29-1 to TRBJ2-7; 8 bases map to TRBD2. Germline V gene lookup returns CDR1 SQVTM and CDR2 ANQGSEA. The junction had 5 bases not matched to a gene; V was cut back by 1 base and J by 3 bases. The CDR3 has 14 residues. The CDR3 protein is CSVEAYAGGYEQYF. CDR3 nucleotides: TGCAGCGTTGAAGCTTATGCGGGGGGCTACGAGCAGTACTTC.

The sample holds many counts of this clonotype. V and J are TRBV18 and TRBJ1-4; unclear D gene. CDR3 size: 12 residues. Trimming stripped 2 bases from V and 6 bases from J, with 4 bases between. Germline V CDR1 and CDR2: KGHSH, LQKENI. In nucleotides, the CDR3 is TGTGCCAGCTCACCAACCGATGAAAAACTGTTTTTT. It yields the protein CASSPTDEKLFF.

Many counts were recorded for this clonotype. V is TRBV29-1 and J is TRBJ1-2, with D possibly matching TRBD1 (5 bases). The CDR3 is 14 residues long. Trimming shortened V by 6 bases and J by 3 bases, and 17 bases separated the two germline ends. CDR1 is SQVTM and CDR2 is ANQGSEA in the germline V gene. Written as DNA, the CDR3 is TGCAGCGTGGGGCTATGGAGGCAGGACTATGGCTACACCTTC. The encoded protein is CSVGLWRQDYGYTF. The variable domain in full, completed from reference TRBV29-1 and TRBJ1-2, reads SAVISQKPSRDICQRGTSLTIQCQVDSQVTMMFWYRQQPGQSLTLIATANQGSEATYESGFVIDKFPISRPNLTFSTLTVSNMSPEDSSIYLCSVGLWRQDYGYTFGSGTRLTVV.

The chain carries TRBV30 and TRBJ1-2, with D unresolved. The germline gives CDR1 GTSNPN, CDR2 SVGIG (reference sequence). There are 11 residues in the CDR3. V shed 0 bases and J shed 8 bases, with 7 bases lying between them. The CDR3: CAWSVRGGYTF. The CDR3 nucleotides are TGTGCCTGGAGTGTACGTGGAGGCTACACCTTC.

This clonotype was observed a single time. Its ends do not fully match the called genes, so a read error is possible. The chain recombines TRBV14 with TRBJ2-3; TRBD2 aligns across 8 bases. Germline lookup yields CDR1 SGHDN and CDR2 FVKESK. CDR3 size: 17 residues. The CDR3 coding sequence is TGTGCCAGCAGCCAAGATCGCGGGGGGCCGCGCACAGATGCGCAGTATTTT. This codes for CASSQDRGGPRTDAQYF.

The CDR3 region is CSARGPGTSGGATIDTQYF. The CDR3 DNA follows: TGCAGTGCTAGAGGTCCCGGGACTAGCGGGGGGGCCACCATCGATACGCAGTATTTT. This chain links TRBV20-1 with TRBJ2-3, with TRBD2 identical over 16 bases. The germline V gene encodes CDR1 DFQATT and CDR2 SNEGSKA (reference sequence). The CDR3 consists of 19 residues. V trimming: 1 base; J trimming: 6 bases; junction bases outside the gene matches: 13.

Comments on this clonotype: A much larger clone sits a single nucleotide away, making a read error possible. This chain connects TRBV6-1 to TRBJ2-1; 7 positions agree with TRBD1. There are 16 residues in the CDR3. Germline V CDR1 and CDR2: MNHNS, SASEGT. The ends lost 7 bases at V and 13 bases at J; junction bases unmatched: 22. DNA of the CDR3: TGTGCCAGCACCGAAGGGAGTAGAGGGACAGCAGAGACCCAGTTCTTC. Translated: CASTEGSRGTAETQFF.

This clonotype was seen more than once but under ten times. The chain couples TRBV9 to TRBJ2-3; 7 bases are shared with TRBD2. CDR1 and CDR2 (germline): SGDLS, YYNGEE. Germline trimming cut 3 bases from V and 0 bases from J; bases unmatched to any gene: 7. The CDR3 loop spans 16 amino acids. The CDR3 bases are TGTGCCAGCAGCGCCTTGGGGGGGGTAAGCACAGATACGCAGTATTTT. It encodes CASSALGGVSTDTQYF. Based on the CDR3 plus reference TRBV9 and TRBJ2-3, the full variable domain is DSGVTQTPKHLITATGQRVTLRCSPRSGDLSVYWYQQSLDQGLQFLIQYYNGEERAKGNILERFSAQQFPDLHSELNLSSLELGDSALYFCASSALGGVSTDTQYFGPGTRLTVL.

The gene calls are TRBV7-2 and TRBJ1-2; 9 nucleotides line up with TRBD1. J gave up 10 bases and V 5 bases, and 11 bases lay outside the gene matches. This CDR3 is built from 14 residues. Germline V gene data show CDR1 as SGHTA and CDR2 as FQGNSA. The CDR3 bases are TGTGCCAGCAGCGAAACGGGACAGGGCCCCTCCTACACCTTC. Its protein product is CASSETGQGPSYTF.

In regard to this clonotype: A much larger clone lies a single base off, so this may be a read error. The rearrangement joins TRBV12-3 or TRBV12-4 to TRBJ2-5; TRBD1 matches at 7 bases. The CDR3 has 17 residues. The J segment lost 4 bases and the V segment lost 6 bases, leaving 17 bases of the junction unmatched. The CDR3 protein is CASRSGQFGPPRETQYF. The DNA for the CDR3 is TGTGCCAGCAGATCGGGACAGTTCGGCCCTCCAAGAGAGACCCAGTACTTC.